Here is one T cell receptor (beta chain) with its context. The protocol was immunoSEQ multiplex PCR, while the TCRdb copy is restricted to in-frame clones and leaves out a portion. The sample carries about 2.4 million clones, approximately 94% recorded once. The sample is drawn from a study of shared clonotypes between healthy human individuals. Germline loops: CDR1 MNHNY, CDR2 SVGAGI (reference sequence). Trimming left V 2 bases short and J 2 bases short, with 10 bases between. The CDR3 extends over 15 amino acids. The source is a young man in good health. V usage is TRBV6-6 and J usage is TRBJ2-1, with a possible D match to TRBD1 (6 bases). Input material: naive CD4+ T cells sorted from blood. Stated subset: CD45RA+ positively selected. CDR3 nucleotides: TGTGCCAGCAGTTACGCGGACAGAACCTACAATGAGCAGTTCTTC. Protein: CASSYADRTYNEQFF.